This T cell receptor beta chain was obtained from a study of lymphopenia after photon versus proton radiotherapy (dated by TCRdb to between 2017 and 2020). For the study in its entirety: In patients with gastrointestinal tumors who developed high-grade lymphopenia, the study compared the immunological effects of photon radiation therapy with those of proton radiation therapy. The cohort comprised under 25 patients with gastrointestinal tumors who received either photon or proton therapy and then developed lymphopenia. The goal of the study was to describe how the two radiation modalities differ in their effects on the immune system.

About this clone itself: What antigen it recognizes has not been identified. Per-nucleotide qualities are absent, and no much larger clonotype sits a single base away.

Libraries were constructed by the immunoSEQ multiplex PCR assay. Deep sequencing of rearranged TCR beta loci, alongside multiparametric flow cytometry, was used to profile T cell repertoires. TCRdb provides this immuneACCESS table in a form limited to in-frame rearrangements. Some clones are lacking; in checked studies, under half of them reflect an unresolved V gene, and why the rest are absent is not known. This sample comprises 70,000 or so clones, approximately 91% of them detected only once. Together, the top ten hold about 3.1% of the sample. General study outcomes and caveats: Among patients across the cohort who died, overall survival time showed an inverse correlation with a larger post-nadir drop in TCR diversity. The survival association was assessed only in patients who died, and the authors presented better survival with proton therapy as a possibility rather than a demonstrated result. After the lymphocyte count nadir, oligoclonal expansion, especially of CD8+ Temra cells, was observed in photon-treated repertoires, and the drop in diversity was driven by this expansion. Relative stability during treatment was observed in proton-treated patients, whereas loss of naive T cells and TCR diversity and gain of effector/memory populations were observed in photon-treated patients.

Here the sequenced sample was peripheral blood, taken from a patient treated with photon-based radiotherapy. The clonotype comes from a woman aged 70-85 years with pancreatic cancer.

The CDR3 is CSVSTGAGAREQYF. The base sequence is TGCAGCGTTTCAACGGGGGCAGGGGCACGCGAGCAGTACTTC. The chain was built from TRBV29-1 and TRBJ2-7; the D region may be TRBD1 or TRBD2, each matching 6 bases equally. The cysteine opens and the phenylalanine closes a CDR3 of 14 amino acids. CDR3 DNA is the only sequence kept; it has 42 bases, read in frame from the first base. CDR1 and CDR2 are drawn from the germline V gene: SQVTM, ANQGSEA. Trimming at the junction amounts to 5 bases on V and 6 bases on J, and the germline ends lie 20 bases apart.